These 32 T cell receptor beta chains came from one sample sequenced in a study of identical twins' blood T cells (dated by TCRdb to 2013 to 2014). Library creation used 5' RACE. Reads for this sample came from an Illumina Genome Analyzer IIx. The public reads were reanalyzed by TCRdb: fastp trimming at Q25, MiXCR alignment, in-frame beta chains only. Identical CDR3 proteins give one entry, which carries the most common genes and DNA. Present in this sample are hundreds of thousands of distinct CDR3 sequences, roughly 28% of which were seen just once. The ten largest clones capture around 5.6% of the sample. Material: PBMCs. The receptors come from a woman between 18 and 55 years old in good health.

There are a few counts of this clonotype. The CDR3 sequence is CASSLRTGGYNEQFF. In DNA form, the CDR3 reads TGTGCCAGCAGTCTCAGGACAGGGGGGTACAATGAGCAGTTCTTC. J is TRBJ2-1 and V is TRBV7-2; 10 bases are a match to TRBD1. In germline, CDR1 is SGHTA, CDR2 FQGNSA. The CDR3 loop spans 15 amino acids. V was clipped by 6 bases and J by 4 bases; unmatched bases: 6.

This clonotype came up a few times. The chain is built from TRBV20-1 and TRBJ1-6, with TRBD1 matching 7 bases. Germline trimming cut 0 bases from V and 0 bases from J; bases unmatched to any gene: 8. The CDR3 runs to 18 residues. CDR1 DFQATT and CDR2 SNEGSKA come from the germline V gene (reference sequence). CDR3 nucleotide sequence: TGCAGTGCTAGAGATAATTTCAGGGGGAACTCCTATAATTCACCCCTCCACTTT. This gives the protein CSARDNFRGNSYNSPLHF.

The chain recombines TRBV29-1 with TRBJ1-5, with TRBD1 as a possible D gene (5 bases). The germline gives CDR1 SQVTM, CDR2 ANQGSEA. The V end was cut by 4 bases, the J end by 2 bases, with 12 bases between. The CDR3 has 14 amino acids. The CDR3 nucleotides read TGCAGCGTTGGGGGGGTAGAAGGCAATCAGCCCCAGCATTTT. Translation: CSVGGVEGNQPQHF. Full variable domain (remainder filled in from reference TRBV29-1 and TRBJ1-5): SAVISQKPSRDICQRGTSLTIQCQVDSQVTMMFWYRQQPGQSLTLIATANQGSEATYESGFVIDKFPISRPNLTFSTLTVSNMSPEDSSIYLCSVGGVEGNQPQHFGDGTRLSIL.

The chain combines TRBV6-6 with TRBJ2-7; D is unclear. Germline-derived CDR1 and CDR2 are MNHNY and SVGAGI (reference sequence). Trimming stripped 5 bases from V and 3 bases from J, with 8 bases between. The CDR3 is 12 residues long. The DNA of the CDR3 is TGTGCCAGCAGTGACCAGTACTACGAGCAGTACTTC. It specifies CASSDQYYEQYF.

This clonotype has just a few counts. The genes are TRBV29-1 and TRBJ2-7, with D perhaps TRBD2 (5 bases). Germline CDR1 is SQVTM and CDR2 is ANQGSEA. Trimming left V 4 bases short and J 3 bases short, with 10 bases between. The CDR3 has 12 amino acids. CDR3 amino acids: CSVGGLGYEQYF. In DNA, the CDR3 is TGCAGCGTTGGTGGACTGGGCTACGAGCAGTACTTC.

This clonotype was detected only a few times. The chain couples TRBV2 to TRBJ2-1; D not resolved. The CDR3 loop spans 16 amino acids. V was pared by 7 bases and J by 2 bases, with 18 bases between. Germline CDR1 is SNHLY and CDR2 is FYNNEI. The CDR3 spells CASISDRTQAYNEQFF. In DNA form, the CDR3 reads TGTGCCAGCATTTCGGACCGTACGCAGGCCTACAATGAGCAGTTCTTC.

This clonotype was counted a few times. The V and J genes are TRBV20-1 and TRBJ1-2; no clear D. V gave up 0 bases and J gave up 1 base, with 6 bases separating them. Germline CDR1 reads DFQATT; CDR2 reads SNEGSKA (reference sequence). The CDR3 is 13 residues long. The chain's CDR3 is CSARDHNNYGYTF. The CDR3 DNA sequence: TGCAGTGCTAGAGATCACAATAACTATGGCTACACCTTC.

This clonotype was seen a few times. The chain combines TRBV20-1 with TRBJ1-2; 7 bases line up with TRBD1. The germline V gene encodes CDR1 DFQATT and CDR2 SNEGSKA (reference sequence). The CDR3 contains 12 residues. The CDR3 DNA reads TGCAGGGCAGACAGGGACGACTATGGCTACACCTTC. Translating it yields CRADRDDYGYTF.

This clonotype was found a few times. The chain links TRBV5-1 to TRBJ2-1; D gene unclear. The CDR3 contains 15 residues. V was clipped by 4 bases and J by 4 bases, with 15 bases between them. Germline V gene sequence: CDR1 SGHRS, CDR2 YFSETQ. CDR3 DNA: TGCGCCAGCAGCCTCCCTTCGGCAGGTTACAATGAGCAGTTCTTC. Amino acids: CASSLPSAGYNEQFF.

The V gene is TRBV4-1, the J gene TRBJ1-5; D ambiguous. CDR3 length: 14 amino acids. Trimming left V 0 bases short and J 6 bases short, with 9 bases between. Per germline, CDR1 MGHRA and CDR2 YSYEKL. The CDR3 bases are TGCGCCAGCAGCCAAGATCGAACCACTCAGCCCCAGCATTTT. Its translation is CASSQDRTTQPQHF.

J is TRBJ2-7 and V is TRBV4-3; D possibly corresponds to TRBD2 (5 bases). V lost 2 bases, J lost 0 bases, and 23 bases lay in between. In germline, CDR1 is LGHNA, CDR2 YSLEER. There are 19 residues in the CDR3. The CDR3 loop is CASSQWISGSSPSSYEQYF. In nucleotides, the CDR3 is TGCGCCAGCAGCCAATGGATTAGTGGGAGTTCGCCGAGCTCCTACGAGCAGTACTTC.

This chain joins TRBV7-2 and TRBJ1-3, with D perhaps matching TRBD1 (5 bases). With 5 bases removed from V and 0 bases from J, the gap between germline ends came to 14 bases. The CDR3 is 16 amino acids. Per the germline V gene, CDR1 is SGHTA and CDR2 is FQGNSA. The CDR3 spells CASSQRTTHSGNTIYF. CDR3 DNA: TGTGCCAGCAGCCAAAGGACAACCCACTCTGGAAACACCATATATTTT.

This clonotype was observed many times. The gene calls are TRBV11-2 and TRBJ1-5; possible D gene TRBD1, 5 bases. This CDR3 spans 15 amino acids. Trimming pared 5 bases from V and 6 bases from J, leaving 17 bases between. Germline CDR1 reads SGHAT; CDR2 reads FQNNGV. The chain's CDR3 is CASSMDEGFAQPQHF. The CDR3 region has the DNA TGTGCCAGCAGCATGGACGAGGGGTTCGCTCAGCCCCAGCATTTT.

A few counts support this clonotype. The DNA is left out, because the CDR3 cannot be placed on it with certainty; the CDR3 is given as TCRdb lists it. CDR3 loop: CASSLWGQGNQPQQF. The chain carries TRBV7-2 and TRBJ1-5; the D call of TRBD1 is as the table states it, not checked on the DNA. Germline V gene data show CDR1 as SGHTA and CDR2 as FQGNSA. Inclusive of both ends, the CDR3 amounts to 15 amino acids.

A note on this clonotype: One base away lies a much larger clone, so this may be a sequencing read error. This chain uses TRBV20-1 with TRBJ1-1; D is unresolved. Germline V gives CDR1 DFQATT, CDR2 SNEGSKA (reference sequence). This CDR3 contains 13 residues. This chain's CDR3 is CGATAGEGVEAFF. The CDR3 bases are TGCGGTGCAACCGCTGGCGAGGGCGTGGAAGCTTTCTTT.

This chain uses TRBV7-9 with TRBJ2-3; D gene unclear. The ends were cut back, 7 bases at V and 0 bases at J, with 8 bases in the middle. The CDR3 is 13 amino acids. Germline CDR1 SEHNR, CDR2 FQNEAQ (reference sequence). CDR3 loop: CASMGYSTDTQYF. For the CDR3, the DNA is TGTGCCAGCATGGGTTATAGCACAGATACGCAGTATTTT.

This clonotype was detected only a few times. J is TRBJ2-7 and V is TRBV5-1, with 8 positions matching TRBD2. The V segment lost 2 bases and the J segment 4 bases; nucleotides outside the gene matches: 2. CDR1 and CDR2 (germline): SGHRS, YFSETQ. CDR3 length: 13 amino acids. The CDR3 sequence: CASSFREGYEQYF. Written as DNA, the CDR3 is TGCGCCAGCAGCTTTCGGGAGGGATACGAGCAGTACTTC. Using reference TRBV5-1 and TRBJ2-7 for the parts outside the CDR3, the full variable domain is KAGVTQTPRYLIKTRGQQVTLSCSPISGHRSVSWYQQTPGQGLQFLFEYFSETQRNKGNFPGRFSGRQFSNSRSEMNVSTLELGDSALYLCASSFREGYEQYFGPGTRLTVT.

This clonotype has just a few counts. As DNA, the CDR3 is TGTGCCACCAGCAGAGTAAGTCAGGGACAAGAAGCTTTCTTT. Its translation: CATSRVSQGQEAFF. The V and J genes are TRBV15 and TRBJ1-1, with D possibly being TRBD1 (6 bases). V dropped 1 base and J dropped 8 bases, with 14 bases sitting between them. The CDR3 loop spans 14 amino acids. The V gene's germline CDR1 is LNHNV and CDR2 YYDKDF (reference sequence).

DNA of the CDR3: TGCAGTGCTAGGGCTAGGGTAGCTCGGGGGTACAATGAGCAGTTCTTC. It encodes CSARARVARGYNEQFF. The chain recombines TRBV20-1 with TRBJ2-1; D is perhaps TRBD2 (6 bases). The CDR3 contains 16 residues. The V end was cut by 3 bases, the J end by 4 bases, with 19 bases between. Per the germline V gene, CDR1 is DFQATT and CDR2 is SNEGSKA (reference sequence).

This clonotype was seen ten or more times. This chain connects TRBV7-2 to TRBJ2-7; D gene uncertain. Germline-derived CDR1 and CDR2 are SGHTA and FQGNSA. The CDR3 covers 14 residues. The germline V and J ends were trimmed by 4 bases and 4 bases, with 14 bases remaining between them. This CDR3 is CASSSAVMSYEQYF. CDR3 DNA: TGTGCCAGCAGCTCAGCTGTAATGTCTTACGAGCAGTACTTC.

The chain links TRBV7-2 to TRBJ2-3; TRBD2 is a possible D gene (6 bases). In germline, CDR1 is SGHTA, CDR2 FQGNSA. Trimming left V 5 bases short and J 3 bases short, with 12 bases between. The CDR3 length is 14 residues. CDR3 sequence: CASSELAPTDTQYF. CDR3 nucleotides: TGTGCCAGCAGCGAGCTAGCGCCAACAGATACGCAGTATTTT. The variable domain in full, completed from reference TRBV7-2 and TRBJ2-3, reads GAGVSQSPSNKVTEKGKDVELRCDPISGHTALYWYRQSLGQGLEFLIYFQGNSAPDKSGLPSDRFSAERTGGSVSTLTIQRTQQEDSAVYLCASSELAPTDTQYFGPGTRLTVL.

To note about this clonotype: An end of the junction does not agree with germline; a read error may underlie this. The J gene is TRBJ2-1, the V gene TRBV6-2 or TRBV6-3; 8 nucleotides line up with TRBD2. From germline, CDR1 is MNHEY and CDR2 SVGEGT. The length of the CDR3 is 16 residues. In DNA, the CDR3 is TGTGCCAGCAGCTACCTCGGGAGGGGTCTTGACAATGAGCAATTCTTC. It translates to CASSYLGRGLDNEQFF.

This clonotype occurred a few times. The chain is built from TRBV7-8 and TRBJ2-7, with D unclear. This CDR3 comprises 11 residues. Germline assignment: CDR1 SGHVS and CDR2 FQNEAQ. Trimming cost V 4 bases and J 6 bases, with 7 bases left between them. The CDR3 DNA is TGTGCCAGCAGCTCTTCCCTCGAGCAGTACTTC. It is translated as CASSSSLEQYF.

The V and J genes are TRBV10-3 and TRBJ1-1; a weak D match, TRBD1 (6 bases). Per germline, CDR1 ENHRY and CDR2 SYGVKD. CDR3 size: 15 residues. V lost 7 bases, J lost 3 bases, and 18 bases lay in between. This CDR3 is CAITPTGLVDTEAFF. The DNA for the CDR3 is TGTGCCATCACTCCAACAGGGTTGGTGGACACTGAAGCTTTCTTT.

This clonotype was picked up many times. CDR3 residues: CASSSLQFEQFF. The CDR3 nucleotides read TGTGCCAGCAGTTCACTCCAATTTGAGCAGTTCTTC. V is TRBV6-2 or TRBV6-3 and J is TRBJ2-1; D is ambiguous. Trimming took off 4 bases at V and 9 bases at J, with 10 bases between the two ends. This CDR3 contains 12 residues. Looked up from germline, CDR1 is MNHEY and CDR2 is SVGEGT.

The V call is TRBV4-1, the J call TRBJ2-7; tentative D call: TRBD2 (5 bases). The CDR3 runs to 13 residues. The V gene lost 0 bases and the J gene lost 9 bases, with 12 bases spanning the gap. Per germline, CDR1 MGHRA and CDR2 YSYEKL. Here the CDR3 reads CASSQDYSSGQYF. The CDR3 DNA reads as TGCGCCAGCAGCCAAGATTACTCCAGCGGGCAGTACTTC.

This clonotype was seen more than once but under ten times. The rearrangement joins TRBV6-6 to TRBJ1-1, with 8 bases that match TRBD1. V was pared by 7 bases and J by 11 bases, with 15 bases of the junction left unmatched. Germline CDR1 and CDR2: MNHNY and SVGAGI (reference sequence). The CDR3 is made up of 14 amino acids. The CDR3 reads CASTLTVQGERAFF. The CDR3 nucleotides read TGTGCCAGCACCCTTACGGTACAGGGGGAAAGGGCTTTCTTT.

The genes are TRBV6-2 or TRBV6-3 and TRBJ2-1; a weak D match, TRBD1 (7 bases). V lost 8 bases to trimming and J lost 7 bases, with 21 bases between them. CDR1 and CDR2 from the germline V gene are MNHEY and SVGEGT. The CDR3 is made up of 15 amino acids. CDR3 coding DNA: TGTGCCAGCTCGGGGAGGACAGGTCGGGTTAATGAGCAGTTCTTC. Translation gives CASSGRTGRVNEQFF.

The chain is built from TRBV7-9 and TRBJ2-3; D unresolved. The germline CDR1 and CDR2 sequences are SEHNR and FQNEAQ (reference sequence). The CDR3 has 15 amino acids. V dropped 6 bases and J dropped 0 bases, with 13 bases sitting between them. CDR3 in DNA: TGTGCCAGCAGAAGGGCGGAAATTAGCACAGATACGCAGTATTTT. As protein: CASRRAEISTDTQYF.

This clonotype was observed a single time. The CDR3 does not close with the conserved phenylalanine or tryptophan, likely indicating a read error. The chain is built from TRBV29-1 and TRBJ2-1; weak D call: TRBD2 (5 bases). V gave up 3 bases and J gave up 1 base, with 7 bases separating them. The length of the CDR3 is 13 residues. Germline CDR1 SQVTM, CDR2 ANQGSEA. The CDR3 region is CSVEGGSYNEQFL. The DNA of the CDR3 is TGCAGCGTTGAGGGCGGGTCCTACAATGAGCAGTTCTTG.

This clonotype was found a few times. The chain has TRBV21-1 and TRBJ2-1; TRBD2 is the table's D call and was not checked against the DNA. TRBV21-1 is an annotated pseudogene. This CDR3 comprises 16 residues. As DNA, the CDR3 is TGTGCCAGCAGCAAAGTTCGCCTAGCGGCCTACAATGAGCAGTTCTTC. It encodes CASSKVRLAAYNEQFF.

The genes are TRBV24-1 and TRBJ2-2; 8 bases map to TRBD2. Germline loops: CDR1 KGHDR, CDR2 SFDVKD. J lost 4 bases, V lost 12 bases, and 15 bases had no gene match. The CDR3 covers 16 residues. In DNA, the CDR3 is TGTGCCCCGCGCCCTTTTAGACTAGCGTCCACCGGGGAGCTGTTTTTT. Translating it yields CAPRPFRLASTGELFF.